The next 27 T cell receptor beta chains were all read from a single sample in a study of CD8+ T cells in alopecia areata. After isolation, RNA underwent reverse transcription to generate cDNA as the sequencing template. TCRdb's table, derived via immunoSEQ multiplex PCR, lists solely in-frame clones and lacks some. The sample lists about 150,000 clones; around 86% were seen once. The input for sequencing was CD8+ T cells sorted from blood, taken at week 0. Source of these receptors: a human donor with alopecia areata.

The rearrangement uses TRBV5-1 and TRBJ2-5, with D perhaps TRBD2 (6 bases). Germline V gene lookup returns CDR1 SGHRS and CDR2 YFSETQ. This CDR3 region has 14 residues. Trimming removed 4 bases from V and 3 bases from J, with 13 bases in between. CDR3 protein: CASSPYGGKETQYF. The CDR3 DNA reads as TGCGCCAGCAGCCCCTACGGGGGAAAAGAGACCCAGTACTTC. The whole variable domain, remainder taken from reference TRBV5-1 and TRBJ2-5, is KAGVTQTPRYLIKTRGQQVTLSCSPISGHRSVSWYQQTPGQGLQFLFEYFSETQRNKGNFPGRFSGRQFSNSRSEMNVSTLELGDSALYLCASSPYGGKETQYFGPGTRLLVL.

This clone appeared a few times. V is TRBV9 and J is TRBJ1-4; D is ambiguous. Between the trimmed V and J ends, which lost 0 bases and 12 bases, there was a span of 18 bases. The germline V gene encodes CDR1 SGDLS and CDR2 YYNGEE. CDR3 length: 15 residues. DNA for the CDR3: TGTGCCAGCAGCGTAGCCTCCTCCTCCGGGGTGGAACTGTTTTTT. It translates to CASSVASSSGVELFF.

In nucleotides, the CDR3 is TGTGCCAGCAGAACGGCCGCAGGGTCTGGATCACCCCTCCACTTT. The encoded protein is CASRTAAGSGSPLHF. V is TRBV5-4 and J is TRBJ1-6; TRBD1 is a possible D gene (5 bases). This CDR3 contains 15 residues. V shed 5 bases and J shed 10 bases, with 19 bases lying between them. CDR1 is SGHNT, CDR2 YYREEE, per germline (reference sequence).

Concerning this clone: The identical CDR3 is also encoded by other nucleotide sequences in the sample. The V call is TRBV7-9, the J call TRBJ2-7, with D tentatively TRBD1 (5 bases). V dropped 5 bases and J dropped 3 bases, with 8 bases sitting between them. Per germline, CDR1 SEHNR and CDR2 FQNEAQ (reference sequence). CDR3 size: 12 residues. The CDR3 spells CASSTGVYEQYF. The DNA of the CDR3 is TGTGCCAGCAGCACAGGAGTCTACGAGCAGTACTTC.

The J gene is TRBJ2-4, the V gene TRBV9; D uncertain. The CDR3 is 16 amino acids. Germline V gene data show CDR1 as SGDLS and CDR2 as YYNGEE. V lost 4 bases to trimming and J lost 0 bases, with 14 bases between them. In DNA, the CDR3 is TGTGCCAGCAGCCCCCCGTACGGTCCAGCCAAAAACATTCAGTACTTC. This codes for CASSPPYGPAKNIQYF.

This clone has a handful of counts. This sequence joins TRBV29-1 and TRBJ1-1; no clear D gene. With 0 bases removed from V and 0 bases from J, the gap between germline ends came to 11 bases. Germline-derived CDR1 and CDR2 are SQVTM and ANQGSEA. The CDR3 loop spans 15 amino acids. CDR3 nucleotide sequence: TGCAGCGTTGAAGAGGGAAACTATATGAACACTGAAGCTTTCTTT. Translation: CSVEEGNYMNTEAFF.

The gene calls are TRBV7-9 and TRBJ2-1; D perhaps matches TRBD2 (6 bases). Trimming took off 8 bases at V and 9 bases at J, with 14 bases between the two ends. This CDR3 region has 12 residues. Germline V gene data show CDR1 as SEHNR and CDR2 as FQNEAQ (reference sequence). CDR3 DNA sequence: TGTGCCAGCGGCCCGGGGACTTCTGAGCAGTTCTTC. The encoded protein is CASGPGTSEQFF.

This rearrangement joins TRBV27 to TRBJ1-1, with D possibly matching TRBD1 (6 bases). The V and J ends lost 6 bases and 3 bases respectively, with 20 bases between them. This CDR3 has 16 residues. CDR1 MNHEY and CDR2 SMNVEV come from the germline V gene (reference sequence). CDR3 amino acids: CASSTLQGRLDTEAFF. The CDR3 DNA reads as TGTGCCAGCAGCACATTACAGGGTAGATTGGACACTGAAGCTTTCTTT.

The V and J genes are TRBV6-5 and TRBJ1-1; D perhaps matches TRBD1 (6 bases). Germline CDR1 and CDR2: MNHEY and SVGAGI. CDR3 length equals 11 residues. V was clipped by 6 bases and J by 8 bases, with 10 bases between them. As DNA, the CDR3 is TGTGCCAGCAGCTTCGGGACAGAAGCTTTCTTT. Its protein is CASSFGTEAFF.

The chain carries TRBV11-2 and TRBJ1-4; TRBD1 might be the D (5 bases). This CDR3 is 14 amino acids long. Looked up from germline, CDR1 is SGHAT and CDR2 is FQNNGV. Trimming removed 3 bases from V and 6 bases from J, with 11 bases in between. The CDR3 sequence: CASSFWGEYEKLFF. Here the CDR3 DNA reads TGTGCCAGCAGCTTTTGGGGCGAGTATGAAAAACTGTTTTTT.

The chain carries TRBV2 and TRBJ2-3; 11 bases fit TRBD2. Germline trimming cut 6 bases from V and 2 bases from J; bases unmatched to any gene: 10. Per germline, CDR1 SNHLY and CDR2 FYNNEI. The CDR3 is 17 residues long. CDR3 DNA sequence: TGTGCCAGCAGCGGGCTAGCGGGGGGTTCATACACAGATACGCAGTATTTT. Its protein product is CASSGLAGGSYTDTQYF.

V and J are TRBV7-9 and TRBJ2-3; no clear D. Germline CDR1 and CDR2: SEHNR and FQNEAQ (reference sequence). The CDR3 totals 16 residues. V dropped 5 bases and J dropped 0 bases, with 15 bases sitting between them. The CDR3 spells CASSLGLGSSTDTQYF. Here the CDR3 DNA reads TGTGCCAGCAGCCTCGGCCTGGGTTCTAGCACAGATACGCAGTATTTT. The whole variable domain, filled in from reference TRBV7-9 and TRBJ2-3, reads DTGVSQNPRHKITKRGQNVTFRCDPISEHNRLYWYRQTLGQGPEFLTYFQNEAQLEKSRLLSDRFSAERPKGSFSTLEIQRTEQGDSAMYLCASSLGLGSSTDTQYFGPGTRLTVL.

The chain uses TRBV5-1 and TRBJ1-4; TRBD1 agrees at 8 bases. This CDR3 has 15 amino acids. V gave up 2 bases and J gave up 7 bases; unmatched junction bases: 7. The germline V gene has CDR1 SGHRS and CDR2 YFSETQ. The CDR3 is CASSFHGDRGEKLFF. The DNA for the CDR3 is TGCGCCAGCAGCTTCCACGGTGACAGGGGTGAAAAACTGTTTTTT.

The chain employs TRBV7-3 and TRBJ1-1, with 7 bases fitting TRBD1. The V gene's germline CDR1 is SGHTA and CDR2 FQGTGA. The CDR3 covers 14 residues. V lost 2 bases to trimming and J lost 5 bases; unmatched junction nucleotides: 5. The CDR3 DNA sequence: TGTGCCAGCAGCTTAGACAGGGTTGGGACTGAAGCTTTCTTT. Amino acid sequence: CASSLDRVGTEAFF. Based on the CDR3 plus reference TRBV7-3 and TRBJ1-1, the full variable domain is GAGVSQTPSNKVTEKGKYVELRCDPISGHTALYWYRQSLGQGPEFLIYFQGTGAADDSGLPNDRFFAVRPEGSVSTLKIQRTERGDSAVYLCASSLDRVGTEAFFGQGTRLTVV.

This clone was observed once. The chain employs TRBV7-2 and TRBJ2-1; 14 bases map to TRBD2. The CDR3 extends over 18 amino acids. Germline V gives CDR1 SGHTA, CDR2 FQGNSA. The V and J ends lost 0 bases and 5 bases, in that order; junction bases with no gene match: 6. The CDR3: CASSLAPRLAGGHNEQFF. CDR3 sequence (DNA): TGTGCCAGCAGCTTAGCCCCCAGACTAGCGGGGGGGCACAATGAGCAGTTCTTC. Full variable domain (rest looked up from reference TRBV7-2 and TRBJ2-1): GAGVSQSPSNKVTEKGKDVELRCDPISGHTALYWYRQSLGQGLEFLIYFQGNSAPDKSGLPSDRFSAERTGGSVSTLTIQRTQQEDSAVYLCASSLAPRLAGGHNEQFFGPGTRLTVL.

This chain uses TRBV29-1 with TRBJ1-1; the D is unclear. The CDR3 has 13 residues. Germline CDR1 reads SQVTM; CDR2 reads ANQGSEA. The ends were cut back, 4 bases at V and 1 base at J, with 10 bases in the middle. The CDR3 sequence: CSVVATTNTEAFF. The DNA of the CDR3 is TGCAGCGTTGTTGCGACAACGAACACTGAAGCTTTCTTT.

The chain joins TRBV2 to TRBJ2-1; 13 positions match TRBD2. There are 15 residues in the CDR3. Trimming cost V 1 base and J 8 bases; bases outside gene matches: 2. Germline-derived CDR1 and CDR2 are SNHLY and FYNNEI. The CDR3 protein is CASSEGTSGGDEQFF. The CDR3 DNA reads TGTGCCAGCAGTGAAGGGACTAGCGGGGGAGATGAGCAGTTCTTC. Supplemented by reference TRBV2 and TRBJ2-1, the full variable domain reads EPEVTQTPSHQVTQMGQEVILRCVPISNHLYFYWYRQILGQKVEFLVSFYNNEISEKSEIFDDQFSVERPDGSNFTLKIRSTKLEDSAMYFCASSEGTSGGDEQFFGPGTRLTVL.

J is TRBJ2-3 and V is TRBV2; D gene unclear. This CDR3 has 14 residues. Germline V lookup: CDR1 SNHLY, CDR2 FYNNEI. The V gene lost 1 base and the J gene lost 8 bases, with 13 bases spanning the gap. The CDR3 spells CASSEELEVVTQYF. Here the CDR3 DNA reads TGTGCCAGCAGTGAAGAGTTAGAAGTGGTTACGCAGTATTTT.

This chain uses TRBV7-6 with TRBJ2-7, with no clear D. Trimming took 5 bases from V and 2 from J, leaving 7 bases between them. Germline V gene sequence: CDR1 SGHVS, CDR2 FNYEAQ. CDR3 length equals 12 residues. In DNA form, the CDR3 reads TGTGCCAGCAGCCTCCGACCCTACGAGCAGTACTTC. The encoded protein is CASSLRPYEQYF.

The gene calls are TRBV5-4 and TRBJ2-7; maybe TRBD1 (6 bases). There are 14 residues in the CDR3. Germline CDR1 is SGHNT and CDR2 is YYREEE (reference sequence). V was pared by 5 bases and J by 5 bases, with 17 bases between. CDR3 nucleotide sequence: TGTGCCAGCAGTCCGCTCCAGGGGTTCGACGAGCAGTACTTC. Its protein is CASSPLQGFDEQYF. Combining the CDR3 with reference TRBV5-4 and TRBJ2-7 gives the whole variable domain ETGVTQSPTHLIKTRGQQVTLRCSSQSGHNTVSWYQQALGQGPQFIFQYYREEENGRGNFPPRFSGLQFPNYSSELNVNALELDDSALYLCASSPLQGFDEQYFGPGTRLTVT.

The CDR3 bases are TGTGCCAGCAGTTACTTCGCCGGGGAGCTGTTTTTT. Translation: CASSYFAGELFF. The V call is TRBV6-5, the J call TRBJ2-2; D is undetermined. Trimming shortened V by 1 base and J by 6 bases, and 3 bases separated the two germline ends. The germline gives CDR1 MNHEY, CDR2 SVGAGI. The CDR3 sequence is 12 residues long.

This chain links TRBV4-1 with TRBJ2-1; D is uncertain. V was pared by 4 bases and J by 5 bases, with 6 bases between. CDR1 is MGHRA and CDR2 is YSYEKL in the germline V gene. The CDR3 contains 12 residues. CDR3 loop: CASSPPNNEQFF. The CDR3, as DNA: TGCGCCAGCAGCCCTCCGAACAATGAGCAGTTCTTC.

This clone appeared once. The chain employs TRBV6-1 and TRBJ1-5; a weak D match, TRBD1 (5 bases). Germline-derived CDR1 and CDR2 are MNHNS and SASEGT. V lost 4 bases, J lost 0 bases, and 13 bases lay in between. CDR3 length equals 16 residues. CDR3 in DNA: TGTGCCAGCAGTGTTCGACACAGGAATAGCAATCAGCCCCAGCATTTT. This sequence encodes CASSVRHRNSNQPQHF.

The chain uses TRBV10-2 and TRBJ2-2, with 10 bases identical to TRBD2. Germline V gives CDR1 WSHSY, CDR2 SAAADI. The CDR3 is 15 amino acids. J lost 2 bases, V lost 8 bases, and 5 bases had no gene match. The CDR3 nucleotides read TGCGCCAGCTCCTCACTAGCGGGAAACACCGGGGAGCTGTTTTTT. Its protein is CASSSLAGNTGELFF.

The chain combines TRBV11-3 with TRBJ2-7, with D maybe TRBD2 (5 bases). V lost 0 bases, J lost 0 bases, and 9 bases lay in between. Looked up from germline, CDR1 is SGHNT and CDR2 is YENEEA. The CDR3 totals 15 residues. The DNA of the CDR3 is TGTGCCAGCAGCTTAGATTTGGGGAGCTCCTACGAGCAGTACTTC. Its protein is CASSLDLGSSYEQYF. The entire variable domain, with the rest obtained from reference TRBV11-3 and TRBJ2-7, is as follows: EAGVVQSPRYKIIEKKQPVAFWCNPISGHNTLYWYLQNLGQGPELLIRYENEEAVDDSQLPKDRFSAERLKGVDSTLKIQPAELGDSAVYLCASSLDLGSSYEQYFGPGTRLTVT.

The chain carries TRBV7-3 and TRBJ2-5; D gene ambiguous. Germline lookup yields CDR1 SGHTA and CDR2 FQGTGA. There are 14 residues in the CDR3. Trimming took 2 bases from V and 5 from J, leaving 12 bases between them. CDR3 in DNA: TGTGCCAGCAGCTTAGGGATAGAAAGGGAGACCCAGTACTTC. It yields the protein CASSLGIERETQYF.

This chain joins TRBV10-3 and TRBJ1-5; D is ambiguous. CDR3 size: 12 residues. V shed 3 bases and J shed 3 bases, with 3 bases lying between them. The germline V gene encodes CDR1 ENHRY and CDR2 SYGVKD. The CDR3 coding sequence is TGTGCCATCAGTGATCCCAATCAGCCCCAGCATTTT. Amino acid sequence: CAISDPNQPQHF.